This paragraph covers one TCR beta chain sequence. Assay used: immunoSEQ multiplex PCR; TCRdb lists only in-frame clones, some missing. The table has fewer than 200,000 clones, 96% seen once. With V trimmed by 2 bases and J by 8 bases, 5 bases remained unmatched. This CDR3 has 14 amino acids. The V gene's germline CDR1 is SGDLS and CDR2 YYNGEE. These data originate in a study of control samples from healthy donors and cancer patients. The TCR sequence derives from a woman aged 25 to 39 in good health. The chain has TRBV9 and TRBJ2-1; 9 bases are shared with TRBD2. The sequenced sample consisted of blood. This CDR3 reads CASSVFSGSDEQFF. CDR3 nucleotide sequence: TGTGCCAGCAGCGTCTTTAGCGGGAGCGATGAGCAGTTCTTC. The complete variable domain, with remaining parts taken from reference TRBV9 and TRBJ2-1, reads DSGVTQTPKHLITATGQRVTLRCSPRSGDLSVYWYQQSLDQGLQFLIQYYNGEERAKGNILERFSAQQFPDLHSELNLSSLELGDSALYFCASSVFSGSDEQFFGPGTRLTVL.